Listed here are 6 T cell receptor beta chains from one sample, sequenced in a study of OX40 agonist ivuxolimab in advanced cancers. The assay was immunoSEQ multiplex PCR, and TCRdb's table has in-frame clones only and misses some. The data show tens of thousands of clones, roughly 84% seen once. The sample in question was CD4+ or CD8+ T cells sorted from blood, obtained in a trial of the OX40 agonist ivuxolimab. The receptor source for this set is an adult with an advanced solid tumor such as melanoma, head and neck, liver or kidney cancer.

The rearrangement joins TRBV28 to TRBJ2-7; TRBD1 agrees at 8 bases. This CDR3 has 15 amino acids. Germline V gene lookup returns CDR1 MDHEN and CDR2 SYDVKM. The V and J ends lost 5 bases and 4 bases, in that order; junction bases with no gene match: 10. The CDR3 is CASSRLTGGIYEQYF. The CDR3 DNA reads as TGTGCCAGCAGTAGATTAACAGGGGGAATATACGAGCAGTACTTC.

The J gene is TRBJ1-3, the V gene TRBV19, with D unclear. The CDR3 runs 15 residues. The germline CDR1 and CDR2 sequences are LNHDA and SQIVND (reference sequence). The ends were cut back, 7 bases at V and 0 bases at J, with 13 bases in the middle. CDR3 DNA sequence: TGTGCCAGTACCTCGGAGAGGCACTCTGGAAACACCATATATTTT. Protein sequence: CASTSERHSGNTIYF.

The chain uses TRBV2 and TRBJ2-2; no clear D gene. CDR1 SNHLY and CDR2 FYNNEI come from the germline V gene. The CDR3 is 14 residues long. The V gene lost 2 bases and the J gene lost 7 bases, with 11 bases spanning the gap. The CDR3: CASSELRGYGELFF. The CDR3 nucleotides read TGTGCCAGCAGTGAATTAAGAGGTTACGGGGAGCTGTTTTTT.

The count of this clone is one. The J gene is TRBJ2-5, the V gene TRBV5-8; the D call may be TRBD1 or TRBD2 (5 bases each). V lost 1 base to trimming and J lost 5 bases, with 9 bases between them. The CDR3 covers 13 residues. CDR1 is SGHTS, CDR2 YDEGEE, per germline. The CDR3 spells CASSLFGAETQYF. DNA for the CDR3: TGTGCCAGCAGCTTGTTCGGGGCCGAGACCCAGTACTTC. Complete variable domain (other parts from reference TRBV5-8 and TRBJ2-5): EAGVTQSPTHLIKTRGQQATLRCSPISGHTSVYWYQQALGLGLQFLLWYDEGEERNRGNFPPRFSGRQFPNYSSELNVNALELEDSALYLCASSLFGAETQYFGPGTRLLVL.

This chain uses TRBV7-2 with TRBJ2-1; D perhaps matches TRBD1 (6 bases). The CDR3 runs 14 residues. V was pared by 1 base and J by 10 bases, with 14 bases between. Germline V gene data show CDR1 as SGHTA and CDR2 as FQGNSA. The CDR3 bases are TGTGCCAGCAGCTTAGACGGACAGCTTCGGGAGCAGTTCTTC. Translating gives CASSLDGQLREQFF.

The chain employs TRBV6-1 and TRBJ2-2; either TRBD1 or TRBD2 may fit D (5 bases each). Germline CDR1 reads MNHNS; CDR2 reads SASEGT. Trimming shortened V by 11 bases and J by 4 bases, and 17 bases separated the two germline ends. The CDR3 loop spans 14 amino acids. CDR3 amino acids: CAGHRDGFTGELFF. DNA of the CDR3: TGTGCCGGCCACCGGGACGGCTTCACCGGGGAGCTGTTTTTT.